The rows below give T cell receptor beta chains drawn from one sample of a study of post-analysis software for immune sequencing data. TCRdb analysed the PCR reads with MiXCR anew, one entry per CDR3 protein. The sample contains about 540,000 distinct CDR3 sequences, approximately 31% of which appear only once. Specimen: blood. These receptors all stem from a girl aged 2-17 years with multiple sclerosis. CDR3s include the opening cysteine and the closing phenylalanine or tryptophan. The order of the fields is CDR3 protein, CDR3 DNA, V gene, J gene, D gene, clone size. A D gene is named only where the DNA matches it firmly. Clone size, where shown, is once, few, many, or a class for clones that have expanded.

CASSQDATDTQYF	TGTGCCAGCAGCCAAGATGCCACAGATACGCAGTATTTT	TRBV3-1	TRBJ2-3	.	.
CASSPPVIYDTQYF	TGTGCCAGCTCACCACCTGTCATATACGATACGCAGTATTTT	TRBV18	TRBJ2-3	.	many
CASSLVGTEPFYEQYF	TGTGCCAGCAGCTTAGTAGGGACAGAGCCCTTTTACGAGCAGTACTTC	TRBV7-2	TRBJ2-7	TRBD1	.
CASSFLGHCGQGDTDTQYF	TGTGCCAGCAGTTTTCTTGGTCATTGCGGACAGGGAGACACAGATACGCAGTATTTT	TRBV28	TRBJ2-3	TRBD1	.
CASSTRENTEAFF	TGTGCCAGCAGTACCAGGGAGAACACTGAAGCTTTCTTT	TRBV6-5	TRBJ1-1	.	.
CASSHGLAGGPSNEQFF	TGCGCCAGCAGCCATGGACTAGCGGGGGGGCCGAGTAATGAGCAGTTCTTC	TRBV5-1	TRBJ2-1	TRBD2	few
CASSQQGYNQPQHF	TGTGCCAGCAGCCAACAGGGTTACAATCAGCCCCAGCATTTT	TRBV3-1	TRBJ1-5	.	few
CSARDSFLSGGAGDEQFF	TGCAGTGCTAGAGACTCCTTTTTAAGCGGGGGGGCGGGCGATGAGCAGTTCTTC	TRBV20-1	TRBJ2-1	TRBD2	few
CAIRGLHNEQFF	TGTGCCATCAGGGGACTCCACAATGAGCAGTTCTTC	TRBV10-3	TRBJ2-1	.	.
CASSTTGMRETQYF	TGCGCCAGCAGCACGACAGGGATGCGGGAGACCCAGTACTTC	TRBV5-1	TRBJ2-5	TRBD1	.
CASSLGGGRFREQYF	TGTGCCAGCAGCTTAGGCGGGGGACGTTTTCGCGAGCAGTACTTC	TRBV7-2	TRBJ2-7	TRBD2	.
CASSLNGSGQYF	TGTGCCAGCAGTTTAAATGGGTCAGGGCAGTACTTC	TRBV12-3/TRBV12-4	TRBJ2-5	.	few
CSASHNTGIDQPQHF	TGCAGTGCTAGTCACAACACCGGGATCGATCAGCCCCAGCATTTT	TRBV20-1	TRBJ1-5	.	.
CASSLPGATYGYTF	TGTGCCAGCAGCTTACCGGGGGCGACCTATGGCTACACCTTC	TRBV7-9	TRBJ1-2	.	.
CSARDDGLVAGGDYNEQFF	TGCAGTGCTAGAGATGATGGGTTGGTAGCGGGGGGGGACTACAATGAGCAGTTCTTC	TRBV20-1	TRBJ2-1	TRBD2	once